This T cell receptor beta chain was identified during a study of T cells in localized non-small cell lung cancer. Between the trimmed V and J ends, which lost 5 bases and 1 base, there was a span of 9 bases. The CDR3 extends over 13 amino acids. Germline values: CDR1 SGDLS, CDR2 YYNGEE. Here immunoSEQ multiplex PCR was the method, and the copy in TCRdb shows in-frame clones only, minus some. The sample lists approximately 1,900 clones; approximately 22% were seen once. This clone has more than one count but fewer than ten. The chain links TRBV9 to TRBJ1-1; D remains unclear. The clonotype comes from a woman aged 40-70 years with stage I lung adenocarcinoma. The sample was lung tumor tissue, taken before any cancer treatment. The CDR3 spells CASSDAKNTEAFF. The CDR3 DNA reads TGTGCCAGCAGTGATGCCAAGAACACTGAAGCTTTCTTT.